This T cell receptor beta chain was identified in a study of cytomegalovirus exposure and HLA in healthy donors. Notes on this clone: Its target is unknown.

V dropped 3 bases and J dropped 5; count of bases not matched to a gene: 8. In germline, CDR1 is MDHEN, CDR2 SYDVKM. The CDR3 extends over 15 amino acids. PCR used 60 Vbeta primers and 13 Jbeta primers. Original processing notes: Around 80 million unique TCR beta chains, about 11 million of them shared, were counted by a later analysis. TCRdb keeps only in-frame clones here, not all; method: immunoSEQ multiplex PCR. V and J calls and clone size are as listed in that table; D and trimming were resolved from the DNA. Of around 100,000 clones in the sample, 76% were seen once. Study-level results: Published work reported that the classifier diagnosed cytomegalovirus status with high specificity and sensitivity. Most subjects' HLA-A and HLA-B alleles were reportedly predicted from TCR beta sequences. Further analysis, carried out later, found HLA-associated TCR beta chains more clonally expanded than equally common other chains.

The receptor's source is a woman aged 18-29 years in good health and CMV-seropositive. Sequencing input: PBMCs. The chain has TRBV28 and TRBJ2-5; 8 bases align to TRBD1. CDR3 amino acids: CASSLIRGLGETQYF. The CDR3, as DNA: TGTGCCAGCAGTTTGATCAGGGGGCTCGGGGAGACCCAGTACTTC.